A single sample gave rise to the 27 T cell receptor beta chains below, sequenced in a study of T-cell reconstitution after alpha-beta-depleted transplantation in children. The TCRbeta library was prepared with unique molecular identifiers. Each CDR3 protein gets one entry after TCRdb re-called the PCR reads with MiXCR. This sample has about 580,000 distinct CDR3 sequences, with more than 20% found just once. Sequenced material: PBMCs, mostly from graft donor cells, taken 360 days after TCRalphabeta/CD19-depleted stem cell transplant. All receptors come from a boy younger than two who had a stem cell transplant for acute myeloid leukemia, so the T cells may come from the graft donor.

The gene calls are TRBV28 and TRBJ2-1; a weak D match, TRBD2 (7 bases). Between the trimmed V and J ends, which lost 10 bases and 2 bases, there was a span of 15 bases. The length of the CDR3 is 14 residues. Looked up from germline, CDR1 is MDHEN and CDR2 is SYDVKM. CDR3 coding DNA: TGTGCCACCATGGGAGGGGGGGCCTACAATGAGCAGTTCTTC. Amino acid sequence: CATMGGGAYNEQFF.

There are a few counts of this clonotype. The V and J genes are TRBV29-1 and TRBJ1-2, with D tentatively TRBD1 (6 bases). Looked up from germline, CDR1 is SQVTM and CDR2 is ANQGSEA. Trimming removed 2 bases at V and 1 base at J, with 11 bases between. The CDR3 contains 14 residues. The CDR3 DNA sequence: TGCAGCGTTGAACCCGGGGGCGATAACTATGGCTACACCTTC. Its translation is CSVEPGGDNYGYTF.

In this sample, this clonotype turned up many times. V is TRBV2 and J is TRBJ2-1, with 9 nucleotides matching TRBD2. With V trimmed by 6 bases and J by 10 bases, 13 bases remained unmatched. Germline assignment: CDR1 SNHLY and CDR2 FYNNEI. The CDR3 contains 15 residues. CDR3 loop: CASRTGSGGPQEQFF. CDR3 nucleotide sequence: TGTGCCAGCAGGACGGGTAGCGGGGGCCCTCAGGAGCAGTTCTTC.

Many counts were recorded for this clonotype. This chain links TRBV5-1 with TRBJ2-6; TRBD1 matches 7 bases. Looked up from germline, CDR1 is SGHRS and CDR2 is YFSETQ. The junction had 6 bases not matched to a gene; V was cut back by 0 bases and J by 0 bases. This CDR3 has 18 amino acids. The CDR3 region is CASSLVPGQSSGANVLTF. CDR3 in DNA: TGCGCCAGCAGCTTGGTCCCGGGACAGAGCTCTGGGGCCAACGTCCTGACTTTC.

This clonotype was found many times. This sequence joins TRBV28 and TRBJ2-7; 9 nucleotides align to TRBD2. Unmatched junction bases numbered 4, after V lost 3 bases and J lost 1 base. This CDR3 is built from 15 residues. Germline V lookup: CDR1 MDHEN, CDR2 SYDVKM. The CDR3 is CASSFGRGGSYEQYV. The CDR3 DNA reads TGTGCCAGCAGTTTTGGGCGGGGGGGATCCTACGAGCAGTACGTC.

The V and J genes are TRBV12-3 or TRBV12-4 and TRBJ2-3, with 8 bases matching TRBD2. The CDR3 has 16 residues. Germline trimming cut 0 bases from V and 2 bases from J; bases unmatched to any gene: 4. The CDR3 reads CASSLAGLVPTDTQYF. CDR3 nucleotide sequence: TGTGCCAGCAGTTTAGCGGGACTAGTCCCCACAGATACGCAGTATTTT.

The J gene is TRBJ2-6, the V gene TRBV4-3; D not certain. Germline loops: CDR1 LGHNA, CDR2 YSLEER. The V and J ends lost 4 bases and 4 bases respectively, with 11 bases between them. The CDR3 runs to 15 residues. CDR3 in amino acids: CASSPISSGANVLTF. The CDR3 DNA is TGCGCCAGCAGCCCGATAAGCTCCGGGGCCAACGTCCTGACTTTC.

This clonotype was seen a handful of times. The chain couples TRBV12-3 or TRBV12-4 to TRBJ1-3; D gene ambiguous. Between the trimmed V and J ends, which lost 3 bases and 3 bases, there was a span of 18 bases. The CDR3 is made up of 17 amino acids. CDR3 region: CASSLVAPRQYGNTIYF. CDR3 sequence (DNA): TGTGCCAGCAGTTTGGTGGCCCCAAGGCAATATGGAAACACCATATATTTT.

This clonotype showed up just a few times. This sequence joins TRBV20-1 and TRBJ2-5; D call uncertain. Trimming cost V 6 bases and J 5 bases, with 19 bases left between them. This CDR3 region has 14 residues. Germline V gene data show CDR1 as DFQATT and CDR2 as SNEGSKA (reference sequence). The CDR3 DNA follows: TGCAGTGCGTCCCGAGGCCCCCAAGCGGAGACCCAGTACTTC. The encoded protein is CSASRGPQAETQYF.

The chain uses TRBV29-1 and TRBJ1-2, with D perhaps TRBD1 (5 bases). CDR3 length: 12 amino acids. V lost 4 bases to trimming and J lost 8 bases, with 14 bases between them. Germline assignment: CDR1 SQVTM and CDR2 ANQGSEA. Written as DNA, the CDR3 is TGCAGCGTTGTTTGGGGGGACGGGGGCTACACCTTC. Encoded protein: CSVVWGDGGYTF. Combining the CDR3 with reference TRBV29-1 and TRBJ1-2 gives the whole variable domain SAVISQKPSRDICQRGTSLTIQCQVDSQVTMMFWYRQQPGQSLTLIATANQGSEATYESGFVIDKFPISRPNLTFSTLTVSNMSPEDSSIYLCSVVWGDGGYTFGSGTRLTVV.

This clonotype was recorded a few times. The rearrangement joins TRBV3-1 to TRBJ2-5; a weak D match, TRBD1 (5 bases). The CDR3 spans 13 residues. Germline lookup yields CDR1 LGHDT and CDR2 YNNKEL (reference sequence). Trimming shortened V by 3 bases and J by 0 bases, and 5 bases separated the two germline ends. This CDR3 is CASSHRDQETQYF. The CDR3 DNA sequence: TGTGCCAGCAGCCACAGGGACCAAGAGACCCAGTACTTC.

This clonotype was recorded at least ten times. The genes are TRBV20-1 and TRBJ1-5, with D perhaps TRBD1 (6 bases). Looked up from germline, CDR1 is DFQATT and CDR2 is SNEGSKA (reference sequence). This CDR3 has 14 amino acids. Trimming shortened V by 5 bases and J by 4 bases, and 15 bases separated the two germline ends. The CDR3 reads CSAGGGGFNQPQHF. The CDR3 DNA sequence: TGCAGTGCTGGAGGGGGGGGCTTTAATCAGCCCCAGCATTTT.

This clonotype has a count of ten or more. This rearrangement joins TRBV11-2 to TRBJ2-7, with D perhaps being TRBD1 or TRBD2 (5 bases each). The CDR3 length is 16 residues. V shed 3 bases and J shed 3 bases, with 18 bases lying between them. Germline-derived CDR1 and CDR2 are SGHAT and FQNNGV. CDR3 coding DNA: TGTGCCAGCAGCTTCGCCCCCAGGGAGAGCGGCTACGAGCAGTACTTC. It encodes CASSFAPRESGYEQYF. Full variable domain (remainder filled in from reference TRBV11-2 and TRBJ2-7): EAGVAQSPRYKIIEKRQSVAFWCNPISGHATLYWYQQILGQGPKLLIQFQNNGVVDDSQLPKDRFSAERLKGVDSTLKIQPAKLEDSAVYLCASSFAPRESGYEQYFGPGTRLTVT.

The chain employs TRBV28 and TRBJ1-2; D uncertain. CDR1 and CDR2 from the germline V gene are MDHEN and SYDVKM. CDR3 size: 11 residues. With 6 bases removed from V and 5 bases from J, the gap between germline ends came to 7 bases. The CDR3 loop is CASRAEYGYTF. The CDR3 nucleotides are TGTGCCAGCAGGGCAGAGTATGGCTACACCTTC.

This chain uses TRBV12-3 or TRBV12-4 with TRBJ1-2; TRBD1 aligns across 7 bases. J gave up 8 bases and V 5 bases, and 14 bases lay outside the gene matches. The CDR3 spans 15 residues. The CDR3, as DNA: TGTGCCAGCAGTAACCGGGACAGAGGCGTAGGGGGCTACACCTTC. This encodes CASSNRDRGVGGYTF.

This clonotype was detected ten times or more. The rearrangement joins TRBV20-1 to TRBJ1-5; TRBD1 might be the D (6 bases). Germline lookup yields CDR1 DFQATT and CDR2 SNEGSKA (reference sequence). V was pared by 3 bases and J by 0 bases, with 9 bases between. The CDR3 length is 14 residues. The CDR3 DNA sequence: TGCAGTGCTAGGGGGGGCGCTAGCAATCAGCCCCAGCATTTT. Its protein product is CSARGGASNQPQHF.

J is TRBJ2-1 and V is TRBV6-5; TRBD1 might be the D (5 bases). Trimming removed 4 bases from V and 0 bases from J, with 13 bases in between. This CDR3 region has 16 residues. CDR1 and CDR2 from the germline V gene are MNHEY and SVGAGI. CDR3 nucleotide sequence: TGTGCCAGCAGTTCGGACACGATGAGCTCCTACAATGAGCAGTTCTTC. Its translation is CASSSDTMSSYNEQFF.

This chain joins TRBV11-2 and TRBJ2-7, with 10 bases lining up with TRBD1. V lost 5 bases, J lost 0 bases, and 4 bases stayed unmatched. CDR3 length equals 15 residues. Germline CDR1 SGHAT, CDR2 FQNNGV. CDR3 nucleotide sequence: TGTGCCAGCAGCGAACGGGACAGGGGCTCCTACGAGCAGTACGTC. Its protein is CASSERDRGSYEQYV.

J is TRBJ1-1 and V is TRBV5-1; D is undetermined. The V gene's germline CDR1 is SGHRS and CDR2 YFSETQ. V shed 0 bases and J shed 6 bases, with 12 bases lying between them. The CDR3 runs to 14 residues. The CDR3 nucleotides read TGCGCCAGCAGCTTGGCCGGCAGCCCCGCTGAAGCTTTCTTT. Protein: CASSLAGSPAEAFF.

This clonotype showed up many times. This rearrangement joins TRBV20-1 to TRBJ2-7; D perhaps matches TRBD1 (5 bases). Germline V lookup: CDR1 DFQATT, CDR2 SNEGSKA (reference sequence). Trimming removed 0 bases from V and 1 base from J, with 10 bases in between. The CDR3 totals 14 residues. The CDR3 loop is CSARDQQGSYEQYV. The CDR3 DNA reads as TGCAGTGCTAGAGACCAGCAGGGATCCTACGAGCAGTACGTC.

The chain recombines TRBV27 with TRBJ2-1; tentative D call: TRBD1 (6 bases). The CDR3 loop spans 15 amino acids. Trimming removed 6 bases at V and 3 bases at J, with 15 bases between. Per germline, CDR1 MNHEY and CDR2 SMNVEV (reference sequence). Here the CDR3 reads CASSSPGTHYNEQFF. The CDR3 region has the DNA TGTGCCAGCAGCTCACCCGGGACACACTACAATGAGCAGTTCTTC.

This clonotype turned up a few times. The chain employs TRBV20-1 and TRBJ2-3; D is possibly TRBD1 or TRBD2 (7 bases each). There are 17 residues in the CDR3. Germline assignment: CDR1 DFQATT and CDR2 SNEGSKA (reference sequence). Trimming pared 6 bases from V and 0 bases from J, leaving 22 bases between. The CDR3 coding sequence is TGCAGTGCCGAAAAATCTAGACAGGGACTAAGCACAGATACGCAGTATTTT. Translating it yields CSAEKSRQGLSTDTQYF.

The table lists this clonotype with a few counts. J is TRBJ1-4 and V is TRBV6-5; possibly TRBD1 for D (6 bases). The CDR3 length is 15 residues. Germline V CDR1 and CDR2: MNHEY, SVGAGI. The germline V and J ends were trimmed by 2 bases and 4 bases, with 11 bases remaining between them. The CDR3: CASSYAGQLNEKLFF. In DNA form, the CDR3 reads TGTGCCAGCAGTTACGCCGGACAGCTTAATGAAAAACTGTTTTTT.

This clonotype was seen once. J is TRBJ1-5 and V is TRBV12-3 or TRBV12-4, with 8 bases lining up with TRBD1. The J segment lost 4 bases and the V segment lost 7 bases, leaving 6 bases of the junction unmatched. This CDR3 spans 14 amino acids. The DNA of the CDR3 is TGTGCCAGCAACCCGGGACAGGAAAATCAGCCCCAGCATTTT. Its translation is CASNPGQENQPQHF.

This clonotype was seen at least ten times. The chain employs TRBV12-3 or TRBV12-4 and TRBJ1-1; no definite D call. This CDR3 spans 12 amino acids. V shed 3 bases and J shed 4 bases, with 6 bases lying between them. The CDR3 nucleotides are TGTGCCAGCAGTTTGCATGGCACTGAAGCTTTCTTT. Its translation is CASSLHGTEAFF.

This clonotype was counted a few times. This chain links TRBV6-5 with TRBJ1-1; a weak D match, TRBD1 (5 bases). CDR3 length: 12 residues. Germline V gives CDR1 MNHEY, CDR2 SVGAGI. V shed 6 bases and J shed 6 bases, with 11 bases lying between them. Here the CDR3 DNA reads TGTGCCAGCAGGGCTCAGGGTGCTGAAGCTTTCTTT. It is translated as CASRAQGAEAFF.

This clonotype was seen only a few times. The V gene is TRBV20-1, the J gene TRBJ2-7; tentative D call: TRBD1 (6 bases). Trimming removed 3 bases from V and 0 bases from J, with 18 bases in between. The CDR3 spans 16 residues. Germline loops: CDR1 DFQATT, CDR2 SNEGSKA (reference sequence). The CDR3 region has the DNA TGCAGTGCTAGGAAGGGGGAACTAGGGAGCTCCTACGAGCAGTACGTC. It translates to CSARKGELGSSYEQYV.